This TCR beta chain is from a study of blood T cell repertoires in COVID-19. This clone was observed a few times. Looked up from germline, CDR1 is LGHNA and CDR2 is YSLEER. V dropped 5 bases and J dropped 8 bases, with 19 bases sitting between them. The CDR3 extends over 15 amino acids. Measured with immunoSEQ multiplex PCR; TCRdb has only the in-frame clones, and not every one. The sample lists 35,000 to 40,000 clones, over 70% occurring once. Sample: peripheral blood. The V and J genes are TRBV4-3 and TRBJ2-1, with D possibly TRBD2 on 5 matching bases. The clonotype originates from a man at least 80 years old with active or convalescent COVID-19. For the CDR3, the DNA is TGCGCCAGCAGCGCAACGGGGAATTCGAGGGATGAGCAGTTCTTC. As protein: CASSATGNSRDEQFF.